The 25 T cell receptor beta chains below were found in one sample sequenced in a study of blood T cell repertoires in COVID-19. Generated by immunoSEQ multiplex PCR, the TCRdb table keeps only in-frame clones and is missing some. This repertoire shows about 270,000 clones, approximately 84% found once; its top ten account for around 7.8%. Material for sequencing was peripheral blood. The receptors here all came from a human donor in a cohort sampled during active COVID-19.

The rearrangement joins TRBV20-1 to TRBJ2-2; TRBD1 agrees at 9 bases. This CDR3 region has 13 residues. V gave up 3 bases and J gave up 6 bases; unmatched junction bases: 2. Germline CDR1 is DFQATT and CDR2 is SNEGSKA (reference sequence). CDR3 sequence: CSASRQGAGELFF. The CDR3 DNA reads TGCAGTGCTAGTCGACAGGGGGCCGGGGAGCTGTTTTTT.

V gene TRBV6-1 combines with J gene TRBJ2-3; 8 bases agree with TRBD2. The CDR3 length is 18 residues. Trimming removed 4 bases from V and 4 bases from J; junction bases left unmatched: 16. Per the germline V gene, CDR1 is MNHNS and CDR2 is SASEGT. The CDR3 region has the DNA TGTGCCAGCAGTGGCCGGGGGAGCGGGAGAGTCAGGTCAGATACGCAGTATTTT. It codes for CASSGRGSGRVRSDTQYF.

The V and J genes are TRBV6-5 and TRBJ1-2, with 8 positions matching TRBD1. This CDR3 has 15 residues. The germline V gene has CDR1 MNHEY and CDR2 SVGAGI. J was trimmed by 0 bases and V by 6 bases; bases with no gene match: 6. The CDR3 region has the DNA TGTGCCAGCAGAAGGGACAGGCCAGCTAACTATGGCTACACCTTC. Protein sequence: CASRRDRPANYGYTF.

This clone was counted a single time. The chain couples TRBV5-1 to TRBJ2-7, with 7 positions matching TRBD1. The trim removed 4 bases at V and 2 bases at J, leaving 6 bases unmatched. Germline V CDR1 and CDR2: SGHRS, YFSETQ. The CDR3 contains 14 residues. In nucleotides, the CDR3 is TGCGCCAGCAGCCCGCCAACAGGGGCCTACGAGCAGTACTTC. Protein: CASSPPTGAYEQYF.

V gene TRBV6-2 or TRBV6-3 combines with J gene TRBJ2-5, with 12 bases lining up with TRBD1. Germline CDR1 reads MNHEY; CDR2 reads SVGEGT. CDR3 length: 16 residues. J was trimmed by 5 bases and V by 5 bases; bases with no gene match: 9. CDR3 coding DNA: TGTGCCAGCAGTCATACCGGGACAGGGGGCCGGGAGACCCAGTACTTC. Its protein product is CASSHTGTGGRETQYF.

The chain joins TRBV4-3 to TRBJ2-2; D possibly corresponds to TRBD1 (6 bases). Germline loops: CDR1 LGHNA, CDR2 YSLEER. V lost 4 bases, J lost 6 bases, and 15 bases lay in between. CDR3 length: 15 amino acids. CDR3 protein: CASSPWTEGSGELFF. CDR3 DNA: TGCGCCAGCAGCCCCTGGACAGAGGGTTCCGGGGAGCTGTTTTTT.

The genes are TRBV5-8 and TRBJ2-1; 10 nucleotides match TRBD2. This CDR3 contains 16 residues. Germline V gene data show CDR1 as SGHTS and CDR2 as YDEGEE. Trimming cost V 2 bases and J 10 bases; bases outside gene matches: 12. The CDR3 reads CASSLSGLAGVSEQFF. CDR3 sequence (DNA): TGTGCCAGCAGCTTAAGTGGGCTAGCGGGAGTTTCAGAGCAGTTCTTC.

This chain joins TRBV9 and TRBJ2-5, with 10 bases that match TRBD1. This CDR3 is built from 15 residues. CDR1 is SGDLS and CDR2 is YYNGEE in the germline V gene. J was trimmed by 4 bases and V by 0 bases; bases with no gene match: 3. The CDR3 DNA follows: TGTGCCAGCAGCGTAGCCGGGACAGGGGTAGAGACCCAGTACTTC. The encoded protein is CASSVAGTGVETQYF.

This chain's CDR3 is CASSEAPQGADSPLHF. CDR3 bases: TGTGCCAGCAGTGAAGCTCCTCAGGGGGCGGATTCACCCCTCCACTTT. The rearrangement joins TRBV6-1 to TRBJ1-6; 8 positions match TRBD1. Germline V gives CDR1 MNHNS, CDR2 SASEGT. The CDR3 runs 16 residues. After removal of 0 bases from V and 8 bases from J, the junction contained 6 bases not matched to a gene.

V is TRBV6-4 and J is TRBJ2-7; TRBD2 matches 10 bases. Germline V lookup: CDR1 MRHNA, CDR2 SNTAGT. The CDR3 is 22 amino acids. V lost 0 bases to trimming and J lost 1 base; unmatched junction nucleotides: 21. CDR3 residues: CASSDSSGRAVAPPYLSYEQYF. The CDR3 bases are TGTGCCAGCAGTGACTCCAGCGGGAGGGCGGTGGCCCCCCCTTATTTATCCTACGAGCAGTACTTC.

V usage is TRBV5-1 and J usage is TRBJ2-3; 12 bases line up with TRBD2. The V and J ends lost 4 bases and 7 bases, in that order; junction bases with no gene match: 7. The CDR3 loop spans 15 amino acids. Germline V CDR1 and CDR2: SGHRS, YFSETQ. In DNA form, the CDR3 reads TGCGCCAGCAGCCCGCGACTAGCGGGAGTTAATACGCAGTATTTT. It encodes CASSPRLAGVNTQYF.

The chain employs TRBV7-6 and TRBJ1-2, with D unresolved. The germline V gene has CDR1 SGHVS and CDR2 FNYEAQ. The V end lost 5 bases, the J end lost 2 bases, and 3 bases lay between the germline ends. This CDR3 region has 11 residues. In DNA, the CDR3 is TGTGCCAGCAGCCTGAACTATGGCTACACCTTC. Its protein product is CASSLNYGYTF.

The rearrangement links TRBV4-3 to TRBJ1-2, with D possibly matching TRBD1 (6 bases). The germline V gene encodes CDR1 LGHNA and CDR2 YSLEER. The CDR3 contains 17 residues. Deletions cut 1 base from V and 2 bases from J, with 17 bases between. CDR3 bases: TGCGCCAGCAGCCAAGCACGAGCGCGGGGGCCCAACTATGGCTACACCTTC. Amino acids: CASSQARARGPNYGYTF.

This clone has just one count. The rearrangement uses TRBV7-9 and TRBJ2-1; 7 nucleotides match TRBD2. This CDR3 is 17 amino acids long. CDR1 is SEHNR and CDR2 is FQNEAQ in the germline V gene (reference sequence). Trimming took 5 bases from V and 5 from J; bases not matched to a gene: 15. In DNA, the CDR3 is TGTGCCAGCAGCCCCCCTTTGGGGGGGGAAGGAGACAATGAGCAGTTCTTC. This sequence encodes CASSPPLGGEGDNEQFF. The whole variable domain, remainder taken from reference TRBV7-9 and TRBJ2-1, is DTGVSQNPRHKITKRGQNVTFRCDPISEHNRLYWYRQTLGQGPEFLTYFQNEAQLEKSRLLSDRFSAERPKGSFSTLEIQRTEQGDSAMYLCASSPPLGGEGDNEQFFGPGTRLTVL.

This chain joins TRBV5-5 and TRBJ1-2; TRBD1 agrees at 8 bases. Germline lookup yields CDR1 SGHKS and CDR2 YYEKEE (reference sequence). This CDR3 spans 14 amino acids. V shed 0 bases, J shed 7 bases, and the junction held 5 bases outside the gene matches. The CDR3 spells CASSLAGQGAGYTF. CDR3 DNA: TGTGCCAGCAGCTTGGCGGGGCAGGGGGCTGGCTACACCTTC.

This clone was seen only once. This chain uses TRBV6-5 with TRBJ2-7; 8 nucleotides match TRBD1. The CDR3 has 14 amino acids. Germline V gene sequence: CDR1 MNHEY, CDR2 SVGAGI. J was trimmed by 0 bases and V by 4 bases; bases with no gene match: 2. The CDR3 region is CASSLGQVSYEQYF. The DNA of the CDR3 is TGTGCCAGCAGTTTGGGACAGGTCTCCTACGAGCAGTACTTC.

This rearrangement joins TRBV7-3 to TRBJ2-5; TRBD2 matches 7 bases. Unmatched junction bases numbered 5, after V lost 2 bases and J lost 5 bases. Germline CDR1 reads SGHTA; CDR2 reads FQGTGA. The CDR3 extends over 14 amino acids. The CDR3 reads CASSLSGGRETQYF. The DNA for the CDR3 is TGTGCCAGCAGCTTATCGGGGGGTCGGGAGACCCAGTACTTC.

The chain couples TRBV5-8 to TRBJ2-1; possible D gene TRBD2, 6 bases. The germline CDR1 and CDR2 sequences are SGHTS and YDEGEE. V was shortened by 3 bases and J by 5 bases, with 9 bases between the two germline ends. There are 13 residues in the CDR3. CDR3 protein: CASSWEVNNEQFF. DNA of the CDR3: TGTGCCAGCAGCTGGGAGGTCAACAATGAGCAGTTCTTC.

The chain uses TRBV2 and TRBJ2-3; 10 nucleotides match TRBD2. The CDR3 totals 14 residues. Germline V CDR1 and CDR2: SNHLY, FYNNEI. With V trimmed by 8 bases and J by 0 bases, 2 bases remained unmatched. CDR3 in amino acids: CASHSGGSTDTQYF. The DNA for the CDR3 is TGTGCCAGCCATAGCGGGGGGAGCACAGATACGCAGTATTTT.

This rearrangement joins TRBV27 to TRBJ1-2; D is perhaps TRBD1 (6 bases). Germline values: CDR1 MNHEY, CDR2 SMNVEV (reference sequence). Between the trimmed V and J ends, which lost 5 bases and 6 bases, there was a span of 16 bases. This CDR3 spans 14 amino acids. The CDR3 sequence: CASSPNTGLNGYTF. Written as DNA, the CDR3 is TGTGCCAGCAGTCCTAATACAGGGTTAAATGGCTACACCTTC.

The chain joins TRBV6-2 or TRBV6-3 to TRBJ1-2; D is possibly TRBD1 (5 bases). V was trimmed by 2 bases and J by 7 bases, leaving 11 bases between them. This CDR3 is built from 13 residues. Germline V gene sequence: CDR1 MNHEY, CDR2 SVGEGT. CDR3 region: CASSYDRSFGYTF. In nucleotides, the CDR3 is TGTGCCAGCAGTTACGACAGATCCTTTGGCTACACCTTC.

J is TRBJ2-6 and V is TRBV4-3, with D perhaps TRBD2 (5 bases). This CDR3 comprises 18 residues. V lost 3 bases and J 0 bases, leaving 15 bases between the germline ends. In germline, CDR1 is LGHNA, CDR2 YSLEER. CDR3 DNA sequence: TGCGCCAGCAGCCAGGAGGCGACATACCACTCTGGGGCCAACGTCCTGACTTTC. Amino acids: CASSQEATYHSGANVLTF.

The genes are TRBV6-5 and TRBJ2-5; possibly TRBD2 for D (6 bases). The germline gives CDR1 MNHEY, CDR2 SVGAGI. V was shortened by 4 bases and J by 4 bases, with 16 bases between the two germline ends. The CDR3 covers 15 residues. The CDR3 coding sequence is TGTGCCAGCAGTTCCTTGGGAGGTTCGGGAGAGACCCAGTACTTC. It yields the protein CASSSLGGSGETQYF.

The chain has TRBV6-5 and TRBJ1-2, with 8 bases aligning to TRBD1. Germline CDR1 reads MNHEY; CDR2 reads SVGAGI. CDR3 length: 15 amino acids. V lost 4 bases and J lost 5; bases outside the gene matches: 9. CDR3 sequence reads: CASSWDRDRLYGYTF. As DNA, the CDR3 is TGTGCCAGCAGTTGGGACCGGGACAGGCTATATGGCTACACCTTC.

The CDR3 nucleotides are TGTGCCAGCAGCTTGGTTCCGGACAGGGTAACCAATGAGCAGTTCTTC. Translating gives CASSLVPDRVTNEQFF. The chain employs TRBV5-7 and TRBJ2-1; TRBD1 matches at 8 bases. TRBV5-7 falls under the ORF class, with uncertain function. CDR3 length equals 16 residues. J was trimmed by 6 bases and V by 0 bases; bases with no gene match: 8.